The 32 T cell receptor beta chains given below trace back to one sample, sequenced in a study of cytomegalovirus exposure and HLA in healthy donors. The PCR had 60 Vbeta and 13 Jbeta primers. TCRdb's copy holds only in-frame clones and misses some; the assay was immunoSEQ multiplex PCR. The sample has tens of thousands of clones, more than 75% seen once. The material sequenced was PBMCs. The receptors originated from a man younger than 35 in good health and CMV-seronegative.

The genes are TRBV5-1 and TRBJ1-1; D is ambiguous. Trimming pared 2 bases from V and 5 bases from J, leaving 13 bases between. The CDR3 is 14 amino acids. CDR1 and CDR2 from the germline V gene are SGHRS and YFSETQ. The CDR3, as DNA: TGCGCCAGCAGCTTCGGGGTTTTGGGGACTGAAGCTTTCTTT. It yields the protein CASSFGVLGTEAFF.

The rearrangement links TRBV5-1 to TRBJ2-7; the match to TRBD2 covers 10 bases. Germline V gene data show CDR1 as SGHRS and CDR2 as YFSETQ. Losses at the gene ends were 2 bases for V and 7 bases for J; bases not matched to a gene: 12. This CDR3 has 16 amino acids. The CDR3 reads CASSFSSGRGVGEQYF. In DNA, the CDR3 is TGCGCCAGCAGCTTTTCGAGCGGGAGGGGGGTAGGGGAGCAGTACTTC.

This sequence joins TRBV4-3 and TRBJ1-5; unclear D gene. CDR3 length equals 15 residues. Germline loops: CDR1 LGHNA, CDR2 YSLEER. The V and J ends lost 0 bases and 2 bases respectively, with 8 bases between them. The CDR3 DNA is TGCGCCAGCAGCCAAGAATCTCGAGGCAATCAGCCCCAGCATTTT. It specifies CASSQESRGNQPQHF.

This rearrangement joins TRBV7-9 to TRBJ1-1; 8 bases line up with TRBD1. This CDR3 contains 14 residues. V dropped 1 base and J dropped 5; count of bases not matched to a gene: 3. Germline values: CDR1 SEHNR, CDR2 FQNEAQ (reference sequence). The CDR3 bases are TGTGCCAGCAGCTTAGGGACAGGGTGGACTGAAGCTTTCTTT. It codes for CASSLGTGWTEAFF. The entire variable domain, with the rest obtained from reference TRBV7-9 and TRBJ1-1, is as follows: DTGVSQNPRHKITKRGQNVTFRCDPISEHNRLYWYRQTLGQGPEFLTYFQNEAQLEKSRLLSDRFSAERPKGSFSTLEIQRTEQGDSAMYLCASSLGTGWTEAFFGQGTRLTVV.

Concerning this clone itself: The sample carries other DNA sequences with the same CDR3. The chain uses TRBV9 and TRBJ2-7; no reliable D call. Germline V gives CDR1 SGDLS, CDR2 YYNGEE. The CDR3 runs 14 residues. V lost 0 bases and J 1 base, leaving 8 bases between the germline ends. CDR3 coding DNA: TGTGCCAGCAGCGTAGGGGCAGGATCCTACGAGCAGTACTTC. Translation: CASSVGAGSYEQYF.

J is TRBJ2-3 and V is TRBV4-3, with D possibly TRBD2 on 6 matching bases. The CDR3 covers 15 residues. Germline V CDR1 and CDR2: LGHNA, YSLEER. V was pared by 4 bases and J by 2 bases, with 13 bases between. The DNA of the CDR3 is TGCGCCAGCAGCCCCCGGGGACTGTACACAGATACGCAGTATTTT. This codes for CASSPRGLYTDTQYF.

The chain has TRBV12-5 and TRBJ2-5; D is perhaps TRBD1 (6 bases). In germline, CDR1 is LGHNT, CDR2 FRNRAP. With 4 bases removed from V and 3 bases from J, the gap between germline ends came to 9 bases. The CDR3 has 13 amino acids. CDR3 nucleotides: TGTGCTAGTGGTTCGGACAGAGAAGAGACCCAGTACTTC. It specifies CASGSDREETQYF.

The chain links TRBV4-1 to TRBJ1-6, with D uncertain. Germline lookup yields CDR1 MGHRA and CDR2 YSYEKL. The CDR3 has 16 amino acids. With 0 bases removed from V and 0 bases from J, the gap between germline ends came to 6 bases. The CDR3 region is CASSQDRNSYNSPLHF. CDR3 DNA: TGCGCCAGCAGCCAAGATAGAAACTCCTATAATTCACCCCTCCACTTT.

This clone occurred a few times. The rearrangement uses TRBV27 and TRBJ1-2; a weak D match, TRBD1 (6 bases). Germline CDR1 MNHEY, CDR2 SMNVEV (reference sequence). The V gene lost 3 bases and the J gene lost 7 bases, with 12 bases spanning the gap. The CDR3 contains 13 residues. CDR3 amino acids: CASSLSRGSGYTF. The CDR3 DNA reads as TGTGCCAGCAGTTTGAGCAGGGGATCTGGCTACACCTTC.

The gene calls are TRBV19 and TRBJ2-2; 7 nucleotides align to TRBD2. V gave up 4 bases and J gave up 6 bases; unmatched junction bases: 2. CDR1 and CDR2 from the germline V gene are LNHDA and SQIVND (reference sequence). The CDR3 is made up of 13 amino acids. The CDR3 loop reads CASSSGSSGELFF. In nucleotides, the CDR3 is TGTGCCAGTAGTAGCGGGAGTTCCGGGGAGCTGTTTTTT.

CDR3 amino acids: CASSLIGGQVNPGELFF. DNA for the CDR3: TGTGCCAGCAGCTTAATCGGGGGACAGGTGAATCCCGGGGAGCTGTTTTTT. The V call is TRBV7-3, the J call TRBJ2-2; 8 positions match TRBD1. The CDR3 loop spans 17 amino acids. CDR1 is SGHTA, CDR2 FQGTGA, per germline. The V gene end was trimmed by 1 base and the J gene end by 6 bases; junction bases not matched to a gene: 10.

The chain uses TRBV29-1 and TRBJ2-3; D is uncertain. Germline CDR1 reads SQVTM; CDR2 reads ANQGSEA. CDR3 length: 13 residues. With 4 bases removed from V and 0 bases from J, the gap between germline ends came to 8 bases. The CDR3: CSVAGASTDTQYF. The DNA for the CDR3 is TGCAGCGTTGCGGGTGCTAGCACAGATACGCAGTATTTT.

In its sample, this clone was seen once. The J gene is TRBJ2-7, the V gene TRBV2, with D possibly being TRBD1 (5 bases). Germline CDR1 and CDR2: SNHLY and FYNNEI. V was pared by 6 bases and J by 5 bases, with 17 bases between. The CDR3 contains 14 residues. CDR3 amino acids: CASSLQGDIHEQYF. Written as DNA, the CDR3 is TGTGCCAGCAGCTTGCAGGGTGATATTCACGAGCAGTACTTC.

The rearrangement uses TRBV7-9 and TRBJ1-5; no definite D call. Germline lookup yields CDR1 SEHNR and CDR2 FQNEAQ (reference sequence). The CDR3 is made up of 16 amino acids. Trimming pared 4 bases from V and 6 bases from J, leaving 19 bases between. The CDR3 nucleotides read TGTGCCAGCAGCTCATTCCAAGGAGCAGCCGGTCAGCCCCAGCATTTT. Encoded protein: CASSSFQGAAGQPQHF.

The gene calls are TRBV28 and TRBJ2-5; perhaps TRBD2 as D (6 bases). Trimming took 6 bases from V and 7 from J, leaving 21 bases between them. CDR3 length equals 15 residues. The V gene's germline CDR1 is MDHEN and CDR2 SYDVKM. In nucleotides, the CDR3 is TGTGCCAGCAGCGACCCGGGAGTCCAAAGAGGGACCCAGTACTTC. Protein sequence: CASSDPGVQRGTQYF.

The table lists this clone with a few counts. The CDR3 bases are TGTGCCTCACGGCTTCGGGGGGATGAGCAGTTCTTC. Protein sequence: CASRLRGDEQFF. The genes are TRBV30 and TRBJ2-1, with 7 bases aligning to TRBD2. V dropped 7 bases and J dropped 8; count of bases not matched to a gene: 8. There are 12 residues in the CDR3. From germline, CDR1 is GTSNPN and CDR2 SVGIG (reference sequence).

The sample holds one count of this clone. The chain is built from TRBV28 and TRBJ1-1; TRBD1 aligns across 9 bases. Germline CDR1 and CDR2: MDHEN and SYDVKM. The CDR3 totals 13 residues. V gave up 7 bases and J gave up 10 bases; unmatched junction bases: 10. The CDR3 is CASNVGQGGLAFF. DNA for the CDR3: TGTGCCAGCAACGTGGGACAGGGAGGGTTAGCTTTCTTT.

This rearrangement joins TRBV15 to TRBJ1-3; no clear D gene. CDR1 and CDR2 from the germline V gene are LNHNV and YYDKDF (reference sequence). Trimming removed 1 base from V and 0 bases from J, with 7 bases in between. The CDR3 totals 15 residues. The CDR3 region has the DNA TGTGCCACCAGCAGAGGGAGGAGCTCTGGAAACACCATATATTTT. The encoded protein is CATSRGRSSGNTIYF.

The chain couples TRBV18 to TRBJ1-5; D remains ambiguous. V lost 2 bases and J lost 3, with 11 bases in between. Looked up from germline, CDR1 is KGHSH and CDR2 is LQKENI. There are 15 residues in the CDR3. CDR3 nucleotides: TGTGCCAGCTCACCAATTTCGGGGTACAATCAGCCCCAGCATTTT. Translating gives CASSPISGYNQPQHF.

This clone was detected only once. V and J are TRBV9 and TRBJ2-2, with 7 bases identical to TRBD1. The CDR3 length is 15 residues. From germline, CDR1 is SGDLS and CDR2 YYNGEE. The J segment lost 6 bases and the V segment lost 3 bases, leaving 8 bases of the junction unmatched. The CDR3 loop is CASSETGNPPGELFF. The CDR3 region has the DNA TGTGCCAGCAGCGAGACAGGGAACCCCCCCGGGGAGCTGTTTTTT.

The rearrangement links TRBV27 to TRBJ1-5; a weak D match, TRBD1 (5 bases). V was clipped by 5 bases and J by 3 bases, with 8 bases between them. Per germline, CDR1 MNHEY and CDR2 SMNVEV (reference sequence). The CDR3 is 13 residues long. Here the CDR3 DNA reads TGTGCCAGCAGTCTACAGGTCAATCAGCCCCAGCATTTT. Residues: CASSLQVNQPQHF.

The chain links TRBV30 to TRBJ2-2; no firm D call. Deletions cut 2 bases from V and 3 bases from J, with 10 bases between. CDR1 GTSNPN and CDR2 SVGIG come from the germline V gene (reference sequence). CDR3 length: 14 residues. The CDR3 sequence is CAWSTEWDTGELFF. CDR3 DNA: TGTGCCTGGAGTACAGAATGGGACACCGGGGAGCTGTTTTTT.

This clone was found a few times. The chain joins TRBV4-1 to TRBJ1-2; tentative D call: TRBD1 (5 bases). The CDR3 has 15 amino acids. Trimming shortened V by 2 bases and J by 2 bases, and 12 bases separated the two germline ends. Looked up from germline, CDR1 is MGHRA and CDR2 is YSYEKL. CDR3 nucleotides: TGCGCCAGCAGCCAATCCGAACAGGCCAACTATGGCTACACCTTC. This codes for CASSQSEQANYGYTF.

The gene calls are TRBV15 and TRBJ2-5; no firm D call. There are 11 residues in the CDR3. Trimming removed 5 bases at V and 2 bases at J, with 3 bases between. Germline values: CDR1 LNHNV, CDR2 YYDKDF (reference sequence). CDR3: CATSLQETQYF. As DNA, the CDR3 is TGTGCCACCAGCTTACAAGAGACCCAGTACTTC.

This clone was detected only once. This chain connects TRBV13 to TRBJ2-7; D not certain. V lost 3 bases to trimming and J lost 3 bases, with 9 bases between them. The CDR3 totals 13 residues. Germline lookup yields CDR1 PRHDT and CDR2 FYEKMQ (reference sequence). The CDR3 is CASSLAPYYEQYF. For the CDR3, the DNA is TGTGCCAGCAGCTTGGCACCGTACTACGAGCAGTACTTC.

The CDR3 is CASSESPGDFEAFF. The CDR3 nucleotides are TGTGCCAGCAGTGAATCGCCCGGGGATTTTGAAGCTTTCTTT. The chain carries TRBV6-1 and TRBJ1-1; the D is unclear. Germline V lookup: CDR1 MNHNS, CDR2 SASEGT. V was clipped by 2 bases and J by 7 bases, with 14 bases between them. The CDR3 spans 14 residues.

This clone was seen just once. This rearrangement joins TRBV2 to TRBJ2-2; D not certain. The V and J ends lost 4 bases and 9 bases respectively, with 3 bases between them. Germline CDR1 and CDR2: SNHLY and FYNNEI. This CDR3 contains 10 residues. In DNA, the CDR3 is TGTGCCAGCAGTGTTAGGGAGCTGTTTTTT. This gives the protein CASSVRELFF.

The V gene is TRBV15, the J gene TRBJ1-1; the D gene is possibly TRBD1 (6 bases). Trimming removed 5 bases from V and 0 bases from J, with 13 bases in between. The CDR3 is 15 residues long. The V gene's germline CDR1 is LNHNV and CDR2 YYDKDF (reference sequence). This CDR3 reads CATSADRSLNTEAFF. The CDR3 coding sequence is TGTGCCACCAGCGCAGACAGGAGTTTGAACACTGAAGCTTTCTTT.

V is TRBV2 and J is TRBJ2-7; 7 positions match TRBD2. The CDR3 is 12 amino acids. V shed 4 bases and J 4 bases; nucleotides not matched to a gene: 1. Per germline, CDR1 SNHLY and CDR2 FYNNEI. Here the CDR3 reads CASSGGGYEQYF. CDR3 nucleotide sequence: TGTGCCAGCAGTGGGGGGGGGTACGAGCAGTACTTC.

In this sample, this clone turned up once. The chain employs TRBV28 and TRBJ2-7, with TRBD2 matching 11 bases. Germline V gives CDR1 MDHEN, CDR2 SYDVKM. Trimming took 5 bases from V and 0 from J; bases not matched to a gene: 3. This CDR3 comprises 15 residues. CDR3 nucleotides: TGTGCCAGCAGTCTAGCGGGGGGCCCCTCCTACGAGCAGTACTTC. Protein: CASSLAGGPSYEQYF.

The chain has TRBV11-2 and TRBJ2-5; 7 nucleotides agree with TRBD2. This CDR3 contains 18 residues. Trimming took 2 bases from V and 4 from J; bases not matched to a gene: 16. Germline CDR1 SGHAT, CDR2 FQNNGV. This CDR3 reads CASSLLTGGRRKGETQYF. CDR3 bases: TGTGCCAGCAGCTTACTCACGGGGGGACGTCGTAAGGGAGAGACCCAGTACTTC.

The rearrangement uses TRBV28 and TRBJ1-5; no clear D. With 0 bases removed from V and 4 bases from J, the gap between germline ends came to 10 bases. CDR3 length: 15 residues. CDR1 is MDHEN and CDR2 is SYDVKM in the germline V gene. As DNA, the CDR3 is TGTGCCAGCAGTTTATGGTCCAGGCCTAATCAGCCCCAGCATTTT. The encoded protein is CASSLWSRPNQPQHF.